A selection of T cell receptor beta chains follows, all from one sample in a study of identical twins. MiXCR was run by TCRdb on the 5' RACE reads, yielding one entry per CDR3 protein. The sample lists about 890,000 distinct CDR3 sequences, 9% to 15% occurring once. Another study also made use of these data, one on yellow fever vaccine responses in identical twins.

The sequenced material came from PBMCs. The receptors stem from a woman younger than 35 in good health. The CDR3 runs from the conserved cysteine through the conserved F or W. D genes are given only for firm matches. Size tells how often a clone was seen (once, few, many) or the class of an expanded clone, and some rows leave it out.

. TRBJ2-5 TRBV9 TRBD1 TGTGCCAGCAGCGTATTTCCCCACAGGGGCAAAGAGACCCAGTACTTC CASSVFPHRGKETQYF
many TRBJ1-6 TRBV3-1 . TGTGCCAGCAGCCAAGGGCAGGATAATTCACCCCTCCACTTT CASSQGQDNSPLHF
. TRBJ2-1 TRBV25-1 TRBD2 TGTGCCAGCACCCAACTGGCTAGCGGGAGATTCAATGAGCAGTTCTTC CASTQLASGRFNEQFF
many TRBJ2-1 TRBV9 . TGTGCCAGCAGCGGCTCGCCGAGCTCCTACAATGAGCAGTTCTTC CASSGSPSSYNEQFF
many TRBJ2-2 TRBV10-3 TRBD1 TGTGCCATCAGGAGTTCGACAGGGGGAAAGCTGTTTTTT CAIRSSTGGKLFF
. TRBJ2-3 TRBV3-1 TRBD2 TGTGCCAGCAGCCACAGTTCTAGCGGATTAGATACGAAGTATTTT CASSHSSSGLDTKYF
. TRBJ2-3 TRBV5-1 TRBD2 TGCGCCAGCAGCTTGGCCGGGGGACTAGCGGGAGGGGATACGCAGTATTTT CASSLAGGLAGGDTQYF
. TRBJ1-5 TRBV6-1 . TGTGCCAGCAGTGAAGCGCGCAGGGCTAGCAATCAGCCCCAGCATTTT CASSEARRASNQPQHF
many TRBJ2-5 TRBV7-9 TRBD2 TGTGCCAGCAGCTTAGGACTAGCGGACCAAGAGACCCAGTACTTC CASSLGLADQETQYF
few TRBJ2-3 TRBV4-1 TRBD2 TGCGCCAGCAGCCATACCCGACTAGCGGGGAGGGCAGATACGCAGTATTTT CASSHTRLAGRADTQYF
few TRBJ2-7 TRBV6-5 TRBD2 TGTGCCAGCAGTTTGTACTCCCCTGGGACTAGCGGGAGCTACGAGCAGTACTTC CASSLYSPGTSGSYEQYF
many TRBJ2-1 TRBV5-1 . TGCGCCAGCAGCTTGACGGCAGGACTGTACAATGAGCAGTTCTTC CASSLTAGLYNEQFF
few TRBJ2-3 TRBV18 TRBD2 TGTGCCAGCTCACCCTTCGCCGGGGGGGCCTCACGCACAGATACGCAGTATTTT CASSPFAGGASRTDTQYF
. TRBJ2-2 TRBV19 TRBD2 TGTGCCAGTACGTGGGAGGGCCTGCCCGGGGAGCTGTTTTTT CASTWEGLPGELFF
. TRBJ1-5 TRBV20-1 TRBD1 TGCAGTGCACAGGGGCCGGTCAATCAGCCCCAGCATTTT CSAQGPVNQPQHF
. TRBJ2-5 TRBV12-3/TRBV12-4 . TGTGCCAGCAGTAGAGCCGGGGCAGGGTCGGCCCAGTACTTC CASSRAGAGSAQYF
. TRBJ2-1 TRBV3-1 . TGTGCCAGCAGCCCCAGTCTTGGGGTCCTCTACAATGAGCAGTTCTTC CASSPSLGVLYNEQFF
. TRBJ2-2 TRBV6-1 . TGTGCCAGCAGCACCCAGTCCAGGGTCACCGGGGAGCTGTTTTTT CASSTQSRVTGELFF
. TRBJ1-1 TRBV9 . TGTGCCAGCAGCGTAGGAGGGGGGCAGGCTTTCTTT CASSVGGGQAFF
. TRBJ2-2 TRBV3-1 . TGTGCCAGCAGCCAAGTCGGGGAGGTGGAGCTGTTTTTT CASSQVGEVELFF
. TRBJ2-5 TRBV9 TRBD2 TGTGCCAGCAGCGTAGTTGCTAGCGGGGGGCCAGCCCTGGAGACCCAGTACTTC CASSVVASGGPALETQYF
few TRBJ2-2 TRBV7-6 . TGTGCCAGCAAAGGGCCAGGGATCACCGGGGAGCTGTTTTTT CASKGPGITGELFF
few TRBJ1-3 TRBV20-1 TRBD1 TGCAGTGCTAGAAAACAGGGGAGAGCTGGAAACACCATATATTTT CSARKQGRAGNTIYF
many TRBJ1-2 TRBV11-1 . TGTGCCAGCAGCTCCGCCAATACCAGACTAACCGCTAACTATGGCTACACCTTC CASSSANTRLTANYGYTF
. TRBJ2-5 TRBV5-4 . TGTGCCAGCAGCTTCTGGGGGGGCGGAGAGACCCAGTACTTC CASSFWGGGETQYF
few TRBJ2-2 TRBV4-1 . TGCGCCAGCAGCCAAAATAGCGCCTCGAACACCGGGGAGCTGTTTTTT CASSQNSASNTGELFF
many TRBJ1-4 TRBV7-9 . TGTGCCAGTACGCCAGGGACAACTAATGAAAAACTGTTTTTT CASTPGTTNEKLFF
many TRBJ2-1 TRBV2 . TGTGCCAGCAGTTCCAGTCACAATGAGCAGTTCTTC CASSSSHNEQFF
few TRBJ2-7 TRBV6-1 TRBD1 TGTGCCAGCAGTGCCTCCCGAGACAGGGGGTGGGAGCAGTACTTC CASSASRDRGWEQYF